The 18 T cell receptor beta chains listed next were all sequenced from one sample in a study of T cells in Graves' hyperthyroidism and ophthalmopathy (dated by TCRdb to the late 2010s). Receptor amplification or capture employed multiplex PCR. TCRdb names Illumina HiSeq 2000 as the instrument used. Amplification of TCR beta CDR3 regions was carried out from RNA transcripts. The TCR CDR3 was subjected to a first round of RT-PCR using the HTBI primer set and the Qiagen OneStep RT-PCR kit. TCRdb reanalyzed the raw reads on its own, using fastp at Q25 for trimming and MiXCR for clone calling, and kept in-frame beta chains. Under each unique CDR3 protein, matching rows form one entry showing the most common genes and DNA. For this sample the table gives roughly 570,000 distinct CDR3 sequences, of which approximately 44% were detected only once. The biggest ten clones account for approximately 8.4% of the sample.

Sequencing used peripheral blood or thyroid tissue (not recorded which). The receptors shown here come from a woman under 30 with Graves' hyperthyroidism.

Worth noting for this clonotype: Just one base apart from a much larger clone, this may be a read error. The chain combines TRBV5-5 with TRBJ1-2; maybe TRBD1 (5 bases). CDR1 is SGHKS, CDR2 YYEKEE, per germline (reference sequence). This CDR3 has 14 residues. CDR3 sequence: CACSPRPGGYGYTF. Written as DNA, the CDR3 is TGTGCCTGCAGCCCTCGACCGGGGGGCTATGGCTACACCTTC.

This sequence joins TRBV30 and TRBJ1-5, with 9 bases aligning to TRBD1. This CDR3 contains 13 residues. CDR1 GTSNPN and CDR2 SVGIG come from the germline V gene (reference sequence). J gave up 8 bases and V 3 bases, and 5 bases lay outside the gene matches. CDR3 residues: CAWSNRGREPQHF. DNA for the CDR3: TGTGCCTGGAGCAACAGGGGGCGGGAGCCCCAGCATTTT.

CDR3 loop: CSAIVVGTAYEQYF. The CDR3 coding sequence is TGCAGTGCTATCGTCGTGGGGACGGCCTACGAGCAGTACTTC. The V call is TRBV20-1, the J call TRBJ2-7; the D call may be TRBD1 or TRBD2 (5 bases each). The length of the CDR3 is 14 residues. Trimming removed 4 bases at V and 2 bases at J, with 15 bases between. From germline, CDR1 is DFQATT and CDR2 SNEGSKA (reference sequence).

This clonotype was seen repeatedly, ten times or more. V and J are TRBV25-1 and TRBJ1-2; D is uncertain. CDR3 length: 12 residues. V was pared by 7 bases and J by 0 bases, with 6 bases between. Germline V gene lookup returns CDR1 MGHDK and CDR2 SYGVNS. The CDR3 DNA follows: TGTGCCAGCACGGCTGCTAACTATGGCTACACCTTC. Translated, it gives CASTAANYGYTF.

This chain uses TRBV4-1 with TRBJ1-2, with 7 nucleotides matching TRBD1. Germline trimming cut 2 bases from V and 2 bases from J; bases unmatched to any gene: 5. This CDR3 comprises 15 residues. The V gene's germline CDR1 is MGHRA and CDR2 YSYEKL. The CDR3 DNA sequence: TGCGCCAGCAGCCAACAGACAGGGCCCAACTATGGCTACACCTTC. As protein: CASSQQTGPNYGYTF.

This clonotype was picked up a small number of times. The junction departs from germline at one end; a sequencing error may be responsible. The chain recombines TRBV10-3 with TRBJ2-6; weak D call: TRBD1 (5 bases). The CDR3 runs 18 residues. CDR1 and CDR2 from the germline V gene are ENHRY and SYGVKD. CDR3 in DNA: TGTGCCATCAGTTATCTTGGACCGCGAATCTCTGGGGCCAATGTCCTGACTTTC. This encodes CAISYLGPRISGANVLTF.

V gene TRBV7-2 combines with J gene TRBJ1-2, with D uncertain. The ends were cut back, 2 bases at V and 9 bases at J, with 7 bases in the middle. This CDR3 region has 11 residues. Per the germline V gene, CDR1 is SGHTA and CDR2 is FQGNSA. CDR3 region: CASSLLGSYTF. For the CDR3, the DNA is TGTGCCAGCAGCTTACTAGGGAGCTACACCTTC.

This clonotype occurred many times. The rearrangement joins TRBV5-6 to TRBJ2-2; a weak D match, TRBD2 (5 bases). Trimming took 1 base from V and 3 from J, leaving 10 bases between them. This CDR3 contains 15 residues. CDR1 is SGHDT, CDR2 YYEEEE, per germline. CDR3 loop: CASSLTGYDTGELFF. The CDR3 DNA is TGTGCCAGCAGCTTGACGGGGTACGACACCGGGGAGCTGTTTTTT.

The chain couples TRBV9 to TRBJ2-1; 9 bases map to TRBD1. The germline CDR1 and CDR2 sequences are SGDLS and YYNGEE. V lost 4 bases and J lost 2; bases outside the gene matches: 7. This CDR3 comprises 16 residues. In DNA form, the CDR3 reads TGTGCCAGCAGCCCTCGACAGGGGGGGACCTACAATGAGCAGTTCTTC. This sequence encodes CASSPRQGGTYNEQFF.

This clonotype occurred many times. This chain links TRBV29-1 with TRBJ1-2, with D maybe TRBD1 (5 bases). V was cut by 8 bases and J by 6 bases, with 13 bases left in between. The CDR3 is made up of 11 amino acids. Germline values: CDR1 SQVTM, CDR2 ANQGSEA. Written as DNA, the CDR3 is TGCAGCTATTCTGGGGCGGATGGCTACACCTTC. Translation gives CSYSGADGYTF.

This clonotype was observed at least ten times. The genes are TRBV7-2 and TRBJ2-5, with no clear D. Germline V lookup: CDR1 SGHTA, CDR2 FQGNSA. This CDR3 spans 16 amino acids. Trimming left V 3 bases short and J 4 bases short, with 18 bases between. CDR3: CASSLSSGLGGETQYF. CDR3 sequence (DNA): TGTGCCAGCAGCTTGTCCTCAGGTCTTGGTGGAGAGACCCAGTACTTC.

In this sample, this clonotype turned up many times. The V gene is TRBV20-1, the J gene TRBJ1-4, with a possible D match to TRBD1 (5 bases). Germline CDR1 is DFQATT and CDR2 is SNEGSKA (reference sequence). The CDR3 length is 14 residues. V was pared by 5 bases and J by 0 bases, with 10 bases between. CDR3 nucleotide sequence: TGCAGTGCTCCTTGGGGGGCAACTAATGAAAAACTGTTTTTT. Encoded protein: CSAPWGATNEKLFF.

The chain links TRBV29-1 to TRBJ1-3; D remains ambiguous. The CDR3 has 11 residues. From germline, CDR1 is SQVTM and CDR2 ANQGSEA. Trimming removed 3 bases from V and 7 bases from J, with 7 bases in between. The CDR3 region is CSVEKGNTIYF. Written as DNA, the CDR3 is TGCAGCGTTGAGAAGGGCAACACCATATATTTT.

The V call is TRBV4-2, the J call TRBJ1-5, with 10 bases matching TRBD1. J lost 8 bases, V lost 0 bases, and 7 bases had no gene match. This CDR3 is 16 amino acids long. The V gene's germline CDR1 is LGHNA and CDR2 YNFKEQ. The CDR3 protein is CASSQDETGGNEPQHF. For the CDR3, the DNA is TGTGCCAGCAGCCAAGATGAGACAGGGGGCAACGAGCCCCAGCATTTT.

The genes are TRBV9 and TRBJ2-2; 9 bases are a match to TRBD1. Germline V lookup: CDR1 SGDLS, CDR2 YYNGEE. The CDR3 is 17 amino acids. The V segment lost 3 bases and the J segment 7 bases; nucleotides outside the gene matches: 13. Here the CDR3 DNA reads TGTGCCAGCAGCGCGAACAGGGGGCGGGAGTTCGTCGGGGAGCTGTTTTTT. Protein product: CASSANRGREFVGELFF.

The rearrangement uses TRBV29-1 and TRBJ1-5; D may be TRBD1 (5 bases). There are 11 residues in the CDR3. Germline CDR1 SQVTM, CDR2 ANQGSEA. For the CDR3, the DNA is TGCAGTTTGGGGGAGCGTCAGCCCCAGCATTTT. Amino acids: CSLGERQPQHF.

The DNA for the CDR3 is TGCAGCGTTGTTCTTGAGGACTCCTACAATGAGCAGTACTTC. It codes for CSVVLEDSYNEQYF. The chain links TRBV29-1 to TRBJ2-1, with D perhaps TRBD2 (5 bases). The last part of the DNA fits TRBJ2-7 better; the J call may be wrong. The CDR3 totals 14 residues. Germline CDR1 reads SQVTM; CDR2 reads ANQGSEA.

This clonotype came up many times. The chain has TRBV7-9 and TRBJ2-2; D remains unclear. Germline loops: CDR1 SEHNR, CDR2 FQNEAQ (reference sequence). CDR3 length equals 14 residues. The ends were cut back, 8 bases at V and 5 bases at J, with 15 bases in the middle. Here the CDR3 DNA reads TGTGCCAGCTTACGACCTTGGGGAACCGGGGAGCTGTTTTTT. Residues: CASLRPWGTGELFF.